Below, 16 T cell receptor beta chains from the same sample are listed, as sequenced in a study of control samples from healthy donors and cancer patients. TCRdb's table, derived via immunoSEQ multiplex PCR, lists solely in-frame clones and lacks some. This repertoire shows around 78,000 clones, around 94% found once; its top ten account for 4.8%. Source material: blood. These receptors originate from a woman aged 18-29 years in good health.

The rearrangement joins TRBV24-1 to TRBJ1-5; no clear D. Germline CDR1 KGHDR, CDR2 SFDVKD. V was shortened by 0 bases and J by 5 bases, with 10 bases between the two germline ends. This CDR3 region has 15 residues. The CDR3 protein is CATSDLVGSDQPQHF. CDR3 DNA sequence: TGTGCCACCAGTGATTTGGTAGGAAGTGATCAGCCCCAGCATTTT.

The V gene is TRBV19, the J gene TRBJ1-3; the D is unclear. V was cut by 3 bases and J by 4 bases, with 13 bases left in between. CDR3 length: 15 amino acids. Germline V CDR1 and CDR2: LNHDA, SQIVND (reference sequence). DNA of the CDR3: TGTGCCAGTAGTATTGGGGTTTCAGCCGGAAACACCATATATTTT. As protein: CASSIGVSAGNTIYF. The full variable domain, its missing parts supplied by reference TRBV19 and TRBJ1-3, is DGGITQSPKYLFRKEGQNVTLSCEQNLNHDAMYWYRQDPGQGLRLIYYSQIVNDFQKGDIAEGYSVSREKKESFPLTVTSAQKNPTAFYLCASSIGVSAGNTIYFGEGSWLTVV.

The genes are TRBV9 and TRBJ2-7; 10 bases agree with TRBD1. The V and J ends lost 3 bases and 5 bases, in that order; junction bases with no gene match: 11. The CDR3 extends over 16 amino acids. The germline V gene encodes CDR1 SGDLS and CDR2 YYNGEE. The CDR3 loop is CASSASAGTGAHEQYF. In nucleotides, the CDR3 is TGTGCCAGCAGCGCCAGTGCCGGGACAGGGGCTCACGAGCAGTACTTC.

V and J are TRBV4-3 and TRBJ1-1; no definite D call. The germline V gene has CDR1 LGHNA and CDR2 YSLEER. CDR3 length equals 15 residues. The V end was cut by 2 bases, the J end by 0 bases, with 10 bases between. This CDR3 reads CASSQRSSVNTEAFF. The CDR3 nucleotides read TGCGCCAGCAGCCAAAGGTCGTCGGTGAACACTGAAGCTTTCTTT.

This chain joins TRBV18 and TRBJ1-1; 7 bases align to TRBD1. The CDR3 has 15 residues. Germline CDR1 and CDR2: KGHSH and LQKENI. Trimming cost V 3 bases and J 4 bases; bases outside gene matches: 8. The chain's CDR3 is CASSPGQRGPTEAFF. In DNA form, the CDR3 reads TGTGCCAGCTCACCGGGACAGCGGGGACCCACTGAAGCTTTCTTT.

The chain recombines TRBV7-2 with TRBJ2-5; D uncertain. The CDR3 has 13 residues. V lost 0 bases and J 8 bases, leaving 10 bases between the germline ends. Germline CDR1 SGHTA, CDR2 FQGNSA. CDR3 residues: CASSLAARETQYF. The CDR3, as DNA: TGTGCCAGCAGCTTAGCAGCCCGAGAAACCCAGTACTTC. Complete variable domain (other parts from reference TRBV7-2 and TRBJ2-5): GAGVSQSPSNKVTEKGKDVELRCDPISGHTALYWYRQSLGQGLEFLIYFQGNSAPDKSGLPSDRFSAERTGGSVSTLTIQRTQQEDSAVYLCASSLAARETQYFGPGTRLLVL.

V and J are TRBV28 and TRBJ2-7; possibly TRBD2 for D (5 bases). CDR1 is MDHEN and CDR2 is SYDVKM in the germline V gene. The V end lost 5 bases, the J end lost 2 bases, and 16 bases lay between the germline ends. The CDR3 runs to 15 residues. The chain's CDR3 is CASSPEGSNAYEQYF. The DNA for the CDR3 is TGTGCCAGCAGTCCTGAGGGTAGCAATGCCTACGAGCAGTACTTC. The full variable domain, in which reference TRBV28 and TRBJ2-7 provide the parts outside the CDR3, is DVKVTQSSRYLVKRTGEKVFLECVQDMDHENMFWYRQDPGLGLRLIYFSYDVKMKEKGDIPEGYSVSREKKERFSLILESASTNQTSMYLCASSPEGSNAYEQYFGPGTRLTVT.

V gene TRBV5-1 combines with J gene TRBJ1-5; unclear D gene. V lost 4 bases, J lost 0 bases, and 11 bases lay in between. CDR3 length: 15 amino acids. Germline values: CDR1 SGHRS, CDR2 YFSETQ. The chain's CDR3 is CASSPGGYSNQPQHF. The CDR3 DNA sequence: TGCGCCAGCAGCCCCGGAGGGTATAGCAATCAGCCCCAGCATTTT.

The V and J genes are TRBV29-1 and TRBJ1-1, with D tentatively TRBD1 (5 bases). The germline V gene encodes CDR1 SQVTM and CDR2 ANQGSEA. V was clipped by 0 bases and J by 1 base, with 12 bases between them. The CDR3 has 15 residues. The CDR3 loop is CSVEDLEGTNTEAFF. The CDR3 DNA is TGCAGCGTTGAAGATCTTGAGGGGACGAACACTGAAGCTTTCTTT.

V and J are TRBV9 and TRBJ2-3, with D maybe TRBD1 (5 bases). The CDR3 has 16 amino acids. Trimming shortened V by 4 bases and J by 4 bases, and 19 bases separated the two germline ends. Germline V gene data show CDR1 as SGDLS and CDR2 as YYNGEE. The CDR3 DNA sequence: TGTGCCAGCAGCCCCCGGACACCTGACTTCTCAGATACGCAGTATTTT. Protein: CASSPRTPDFSDTQYF.

The chain links TRBV11-1 to TRBJ2-3; TRBD1 agrees at 9 bases. The trim removed 5 bases at V and 2 bases at J, leaving 5 bases unmatched. The CDR3 loop spans 15 amino acids. CDR1 is SGHAT and CDR2 is FQDESV in the germline V gene (reference sequence). DNA of the CDR3: TGTGCCAGCAGCGCAACAGGGGGCACCACAGATACGCAGTATTTT. This encodes CASSATGGTTDTQYF.

This chain connects TRBV15 to TRBJ1-4; perhaps TRBD1 as D (5 bases). Germline V gives CDR1 LNHNV, CDR2 YYDKDF (reference sequence). The CDR3 length is 15 residues. Trimming pared 1 base from V and 6 bases from J, leaving 12 bases between. The CDR3 DNA sequence: TGTGCCACCAGCAGAGGGGGCGGTGGGTATGAAAAACTGTTTTTT. This sequence encodes CATSRGGGGYEKLFF.

The chain couples TRBV9 to TRBJ2-5; 7 nucleotides align to TRBD1. Germline V gene lookup returns CDR1 SGDLS and CDR2 YYNGEE. The CDR3 has 13 amino acids. After removal of 6 bases from V and 9 bases from J, the junction contained 11 bases not matched to a gene. The DNA of the CDR3 is TGTGCCAGCACCCGGGACCCTCAGGGGGCCCAGTACTTC. This codes for CASTRDPQGAQYF.

V usage is TRBV2 and J usage is TRBJ2-1; 10 bases are a match to TRBD2. The CDR3 covers 17 residues. The V gene end was trimmed by 2 bases and the J gene end by 8 bases; junction bases not matched to a gene: 12. Per germline, CDR1 SNHLY and CDR2 FYNNEI. Here the CDR3 DNA reads TGTGCCAGCAGTGAAAATTTGGGGCTAGCGGGAGTCCATGAGCAGTTCTTC. Translating gives CASSENLGLAGVHEQFF.

V gene TRBV7-7 combines with J gene TRBJ2-1; 8 bases match TRBD2. Germline loops: CDR1 SSHAT, CDR2 FNYEAQ (reference sequence). The V gene end was trimmed by 1 base and the J gene end by 10 bases; junction bases not matched to a gene: 9. The CDR3 consists of 15 residues. The chain's CDR3 is CASSLVLAASAEQFF. The DNA of the CDR3 is TGTGCCAGCAGCTTAGTACTAGCGGCCTCGGCGGAGCAGTTCTTC. Looking up the rest from reference TRBV7-7 and TRBJ2-1 gives the full variable domain: GAGVSQSPRYKVTKRGQDVTLRCDPISSHATLYWYQQALGQGPEFLTYFNYEAQPDKSGLPSDRFSAERPEGSISTLTIQRTEQRDSAMYRCASSLVLAASAEQFFGPGTRLTVL.

The CDR3 sequence is CASSLPRRGRANDQPQHF. The CDR3 DNA reads TGTGCCAGCAGCTTACCCCGAAGGGGAAGGGCAAATGATCAGCCCCAGCATTTT. This chain uses TRBV7-8 with TRBJ1-5; weak D call: TRBD1 (5 bases). V gave up 2 bases and J gave up 5 bases, with 22 bases separating them. Germline CDR1 is SGHVS and CDR2 is FQNEAQ. The CDR3 sequence is 18 residues long.